Listed below are T cell receptor beta chains from one sample, sequenced in a study of primary melanoma T cells and metastatic recurrence. Produced via immunoSEQ multiplex PCR; TCRdb's table is partial and in-frame only. The sample data list under 40 clones. Material for sequencing was melanoma tumor tissue. The origin of the receptors is a human donor with melanoma. Each CDR3 is given with its conserved first and last residue. The order of the fields is D gene, J gene, CDR3 length, V gene, clone size, CDR3 DNA, CDR3 protein. A D gene is named only where the DNA matches it firmly. Only some rows state a clone size, as once, few, many or a class for expanded clones.

d_gene: TRBD1; j_gene: TRBJ2-5; len: 15; v_gene: TRBV11-3; abundance: -; CDR3nt: TGTGCCAGCAGCTTGGACAGGGGGCTGAAAAAGATCCAGTACTTC; CDR3aa: CASSLDRGLKKIQYF
d_gene: -; j_gene: TRBJ2-7; len: 15; v_gene: TRBV19; abundance: -; CDR3nt: TGTGCCAGTAGTATAGCAGGGACTTCATCCTACGAGCAGTACTTC; CDR3aa: CASSIAGTSSYEQYF
d_gene: -; j_gene: TRBJ1-3; len: 16; v_gene: TRBV11-3; abundance: once; CDR3nt: TGTGCCAGCAGCTTAAGTGGGCTTTTCTCTGGAAACACCATATATTTT; CDR3aa: CASSLSGLFSGNTIYF
d_gene: TRBD1; j_gene: TRBJ1-1; len: 14; v_gene: TRBV14; abundance: -; CDR3nt: TGTGCCAGCAGCCAAGTGACAGGGATCACTGAAGCTTTCTTT; CDR3aa: CASSQVTGITEAFF
d_gene: -; j_gene: TRBJ2-2; len: 12; v_gene: TRBV19; abundance: -; CDR3nt: TGTGCCGCGGGGTGGAACGCCGGGGAGCTGTTTTTT; CDR3aa: CAAGWNAGELFF
d_gene: TRBD2; j_gene: TRBJ2-1; len: 17; v_gene: TRBV7-1; abundance: -; CDR3nt: TGTGCCAGCAGCTTAGATGGGGCTAGCGGGGTTAACAATGAGCAGTTCTTC; CDR3aa: CASSLDGASGVNNEQFF
d_gene: -; j_gene: TRBJ2-5; len: 14; v_gene: TRBV19; abundance: -; CDR3nt: TGTGCCAGTAGCACCGGACAAGGCAGAGAGACCCAGTACTTC; CDR3aa: CASSTGQGRETQYF
d_gene: -; j_gene: TRBJ1-4; len: 15; v_gene: TRBV5-1; abundance: once; CDR3nt: TGCGCCAGCAGCATTACAGGGTCAGCTAATGAAAAACTGTTTTTT; CDR3aa: CASSITGSANEKLFF
d_gene: TRBD1; j_gene: TRBJ2-7; len: 13; v_gene: TRBV29-1; abundance: -; CDR3nt: TGCAGCGTTGAACAGGGGGTCCCCTACGAGCAGTACTTC; CDR3aa: CSVEQGVPYEQYF
d_gene: TRBD2; j_gene: TRBJ2-1; len: 15; v_gene: TRBV19; abundance: -; CDR3nt: TGTGCCAGTAGTATCGGCGCTAGCGGGAGCTATGAGCAGTTCTTC; CDR3aa: CASSIGASGSYEQFF
d_gene: -; j_gene: TRBJ2-7; len: 15; v_gene: TRBV6-8; abundance: -; CDR3nt: TGTGCCAGCAGTGGGTTGGGCGGGACCTACGGCGAGCAGTACTTC; CDR3aa: CASSGLGGTYGEQYF
d_gene: TRBD1; j_gene: TRBJ1-3; len: 13; v_gene: TRBV19; abundance: -; CDR3nt: TGTGCCAGTGGACAGGAGTCTGGAAACACCATATATTTT; CDR3aa: CASGQESGNTIYF
d_gene: -; j_gene: TRBJ1-1; len: 12; v_gene: TRBV6-8; abundance: -; CDR3nt: TGTGCCAGCAGTTACTCGGGCAGGGGAGCTTTCTTT; CDR3aa: CASSYSGRGAFF
d_gene: -; j_gene: TRBJ1-1; len: 13; v_gene: TRBV6-8; abundance: -; CDR3nt: TGTGCCAGCAGCCGCCCCGGGCGACCTGAAGCTTTCTTT; CDR3aa: CASSRPGRPEAFF
d_gene: -; j_gene: TRBJ1-1; len: 14; v_gene: TRBV19; abundance: -; CDR3nt: TGTGCCAGTAGTAGAATAGGGGGGGTTTCTGAAGCTTTCTTT; CDR3aa: CASSRIGGVSEAFF